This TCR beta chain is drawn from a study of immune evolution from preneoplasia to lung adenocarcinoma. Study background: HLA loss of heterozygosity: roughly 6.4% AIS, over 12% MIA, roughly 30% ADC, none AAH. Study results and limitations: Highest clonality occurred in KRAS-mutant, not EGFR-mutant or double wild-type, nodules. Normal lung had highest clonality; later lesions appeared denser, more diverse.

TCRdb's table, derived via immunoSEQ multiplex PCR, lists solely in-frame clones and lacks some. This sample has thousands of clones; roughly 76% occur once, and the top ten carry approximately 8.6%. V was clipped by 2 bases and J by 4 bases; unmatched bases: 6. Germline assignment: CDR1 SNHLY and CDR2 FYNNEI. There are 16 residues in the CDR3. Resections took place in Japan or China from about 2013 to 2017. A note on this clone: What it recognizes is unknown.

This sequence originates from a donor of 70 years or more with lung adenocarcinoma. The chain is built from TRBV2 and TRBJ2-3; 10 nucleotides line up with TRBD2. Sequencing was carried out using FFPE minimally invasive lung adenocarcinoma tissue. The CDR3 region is CASSEIASGRPDTQYF. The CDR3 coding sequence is TGTGCCAGCAGTGAAATAGCTAGCGGGAGACCAGATACGCAGTATTTT.